Listed here are 29 T cell receptor beta chains from one sample, sequenced in a study of blood T cell repertoires in COVID-19. Profiled with immunoSEQ multiplex PCR; TCRdb holds only in-frame clones, not every one. The sample carries fewer than 120,000 clones, 88% recorded once. The sequencing input was peripheral blood. These receptors all come from a woman between 50 and 59 years old with acute or convalescent COVID-19.

The chain combines TRBV18 with TRBJ1-1; D is ambiguous. CDR3 length: 14 residues. V lost 4 bases and J lost 8, with 17 bases in between. Germline V CDR1 and CDR2: KGHSH, LQKENI. CDR3 sequence (DNA): TGTGCCAGCTCACTGACGGAACAGCAGATGGAAGCTTTCTTT. Residues: CASSLTEQQMEAFF.

The chain has TRBV28 and TRBJ1-5; D not resolved. The CDR3 totals 15 residues. Germline V gene data show CDR1 as MDHEN and CDR2 as SYDVKM. The germline V and J ends were trimmed by 6 bases and 0 bases, with 12 bases remaining between them. In nucleotides, the CDR3 is TGTGCCAGCAGCCTGACATTCATTAGCAATCAGCCCCAGCATTTT. Protein product: CASSLTFISNQPQHF. The whole variable domain, remainder taken from reference TRBV28 and TRBJ1-5, is DVKVTQSSRYLVKRTGEKVFLECVQDMDHENMFWYRQDPGLGLRLIYFSYDVKMKEKGDIPEGYSVSREKKERFSLILESASTNQTSMYLCASSLTFISNQPQHFGDGTRLSIL.

V gene TRBV19 combines with J gene TRBJ1-2; D gene unclear. Germline loops: CDR1 LNHDA, CDR2 SQIVND (reference sequence). This CDR3 contains 15 residues. Trimming took 3 bases from V and 3 from J, leaving 14 bases between them. CDR3 region: CASSIAPPQDYGYTF. CDR3 in DNA: TGTGCCAGTAGTATCGCTCCGCCCCAGGACTATGGCTACACCTTC.

The J gene is TRBJ2-1, the V gene TRBV4-2, with 7 bases matching TRBD2. CDR1 and CDR2 from the germline V gene are LGHNA and YNFKEQ. Trimming at V came to 6 bases and at J to 8 bases, leaving 13 bases not matched to a gene. This CDR3 comprises 15 residues. As DNA, the CDR3 is TGTGCCAGCAGTCATGGGACGACTAGCCCCGATGAGCAGTTCTTC. Translation: CASSHGTTSPDEQFF.

Worth noting for this clone: A much larger clone is a single base away; this may be a read error. Other DNA sequences in the same sample also yield this CDR3. CDR3: CASSLGTSTDTQYF. The CDR3 DNA sequence: TGCGCCAGCAGCTTGGGAACTAGCACAGATACGCAGTATTTT. The chain couples TRBV5-1 to TRBJ2-3, with D uncertain. The CDR3 extends over 14 amino acids. CDR1 is SGHRS and CDR2 is YFSETQ in the germline V gene. Trimming removed 0 bases at V and 0 bases at J, with 5 bases between. Based on the CDR3 plus reference TRBV5-1 and TRBJ2-3, the full variable domain is KAGVTQTPRYLIKTRGQQVTLSCSPISGHRSVSWYQQTPGQGLQFLFEYFSETQRNKGNFPGRFSGRQFSNSRSEMNVSTLELGDSALYLCASSLGTSTDTQYFGPGTRLTVL.

This chain's CDR3 is CASQAANEKLFF. DNA of the CDR3: TGTGCCAGCCAGGCAGCTAATGAAAAACTGTTTTTT. The chain recombines TRBV3-1 (or the pseudogene TRBV3-2) with TRBJ1-4; no definite D call. V was trimmed by 8 bases and J by 3 bases, leaving 7 bases between them. Germline CDR1 is LGHDT and CDR2 is YNNKEL (reference sequence). The CDR3 contains 12 residues.

The chain carries TRBV7-8 and TRBJ1-1; D remains ambiguous. There are 14 residues in the CDR3. Trimming took off 5 bases at V and 4 bases at J, with 14 bases between the two ends. Germline V gene lookup returns CDR1 SGHVS and CDR2 FQNEAQ. CDR3 in DNA: TGTGCCAGCAGCCGCTCACGGGGAAGCACTGAAGCTTTCTTT. This translates into CASSRSRGSTEAFF.

The chain links TRBV5-1 to TRBJ2-3, with 15 bases that match TRBD2. The CDR3 runs 17 residues. V shed 4 bases and J 4 bases; nucleotides not matched to a gene: 7. Germline loops: CDR1 SGHRS, CDR2 YFSETQ. CDR3 in DNA: TGCGCCAGCAGCGCTGGGACTAGCGGGAGGTGGGCAGATACGCAGTATTTT. The encoded protein is CASSAGTSGRWADTQYF.

This clone was counted once. The V and J genes are TRBV19 and TRBJ2-7, with 8 bases lining up with TRBD1. CDR1 LNHDA and CDR2 SQIVND come from the germline V gene (reference sequence). With V trimmed by 7 bases and J by 2 bases, 13 bases remained unmatched. The CDR3 is 16 residues long. The CDR3 spells CASTSGGGAQPYEQYF. CDR3 DNA sequence: TGTGCCAGTACCTCAGGGGGCGGAGCTCAGCCCTACGAGCAGTACTTC.

This chain uses TRBV5-6 with TRBJ1-5, with D tentatively TRBD1 (5 bases). The CDR3 contains 16 residues. Trimming pared 4 bases from V and 3 bases from J, leaving 17 bases between. Germline lookup yields CDR1 SGHDT and CDR2 YYEEEE. CDR3: CASSRWIWGDNQPQHF. The CDR3 nucleotides are TGTGCCAGCAGCCGATGGATCTGGGGGGACAATCAGCCCCAGCATTTT.

This clone has more than one count but fewer than ten. The chain employs TRBV5-8 and TRBJ2-4; D perhaps matches TRBD2 (5 bases). Trimming shortened V by 4 bases and J by 0 bases, and 17 bases separated the two germline ends. Germline lookup yields CDR1 SGHTS and CDR2 YDEGEE. The CDR3 is made up of 17 amino acids. The CDR3 here is CASSPGLEGVAKNIQYF. DNA for the CDR3: TGTGCCAGCAGCCCTGGTCTTGAGGGAGTAGCCAAAAACATTCAGTACTTC.

The chain couples TRBV5-1 to TRBJ2-2, with 8 positions matching TRBD1. CDR1 is SGHRS and CDR2 is YFSETQ in the germline V gene. With 4 bases clipped from V and 7 bases from J, the junction kept 9 bases outside the gene matches. The CDR3 runs 15 residues. The DNA for the CDR3 is TGCGCCAGCAGCCCCTCGACAGGGGAGATCGGGGAGCTGTTTTTT. Protein: CASSPSTGEIGELFF. The full variable domain, completed using reference TRBV5-1 and TRBJ2-2, is KAGVTQTPRYLIKTRGQQVTLSCSPISGHRSVSWYQQTPGQGLQFLFEYFSETQRNKGNFPGRFSGRQFSNSRSEMNVSTLELGDSALYLCASSPSTGEIGELFFGEGSRLTVL.

In this sample, this clone turned up once. The chain links TRBV18 to TRBJ2-1; 8 positions agree with TRBD2. Per germline, CDR1 KGHSH and CDR2 LQKENI. This CDR3 region has 16 residues. Trimming took 3 bases from V and 15 from J; bases not matched to a gene: 19. The CDR3 loop is CASSPQRERVRFDSFF. The CDR3 coding sequence is TGTGCCAGCTCACCCCAGCGGGAGCGAGTTAGGTTTGATTCGTTCTTC.

The rearrangement links TRBV5-6 to TRBJ1-2; TRBD1 matches 7 bases. The germline V gene has CDR1 SGHDT and CDR2 YYEEEE. J lost 2 bases, V lost 1 base, and 5 bases had no gene match. The CDR3 length is 15 residues. Here the CDR3 reads CASSLFSTGNYGYTF. CDR3 coding DNA: TGTGCCAGCAGCTTGTTTTCGACAGGGAACTATGGCTACACCTTC.

The CDR3 region is CASSLGLATNEKLFF. The CDR3 DNA is TGTGCCAGCAGCTTAGGGTTAGCAACTAATGAAAAACTGTTTTTT. J is TRBJ1-4 and V is TRBV7-9, with D hard to call. Between the trimmed V and J ends, which lost 1 base and 0 bases, there was a span of 6 bases. The CDR3 has 15 residues. Germline V gene sequence: CDR1 SEHNR, CDR2 FQNEAQ (reference sequence).

The chain uses TRBV2 and TRBJ2-3, with 8 bases that match TRBD1. Germline assignment: CDR1 SNHLY and CDR2 FYNNEI. The CDR3 loop spans 17 amino acids. V dropped 3 bases and J dropped 7; count of bases not matched to a gene: 15. This CDR3 is CASSERLGQGVQNTQYF. DNA of the CDR3: TGTGCCAGCAGTGAGCGGTTAGGACAGGGAGTACAGAATACGCAGTATTTT.

The chain couples TRBV19 to TRBJ2-3; perhaps TRBD2 as D (6 bases). Trimming removed 8 bases from V and 0 bases from J, with 15 bases in between. Per germline, CDR1 LNHDA and CDR2 SQIVND (reference sequence). This CDR3 contains 15 residues. This chain's CDR3 is CASGVTGASTDTQYF. The CDR3, as DNA: TGTGCCAGTGGAGTGACGGGAGCTAGCACAGATACGCAGTATTTT.

The chain has TRBV3-1 (or the pseudogene TRBV3-2) and TRBJ2-7; the D gene is possibly TRBD1 (6 bases). The germline V gene has CDR1 LGHDT and CDR2 YNNKEL (reference sequence). The CDR3 length is 16 residues. Trimming cost V 4 bases and J 3 bases, with 19 bases left between them. CDR3 amino acids: CASSPVGSEGGYEQYF. DNA of the CDR3: TGTGCCAGCAGCCCCGTGGGATCTGAAGGGGGCTACGAGCAGTACTTC.

This rearrangement joins TRBV27 to TRBJ2-7, with a weak D call TRBD2 (5 bases). CDR1 and CDR2 (germline): MNHEY, SMNVEV (reference sequence). The CDR3 length is 17 residues. With 2 bases removed from V and 2 bases from J, the gap between germline ends came to 19 bases. This chain's CDR3 is CASSLIGQLPGTYEQYF. CDR3 coding DNA: TGTGCCAGCAGTTTAATAGGGCAGCTCCCGGGAACCTACGAGCAGTACTTC.

This clone was observed a few times. This sequence joins TRBV15 and TRBJ2-2; D may be TRBD2 (5 bases). Trimming left V 5 bases short and J 0 bases short, with 19 bases between. The CDR3 runs 18 residues. From germline, CDR1 is LNHNV and CDR2 YYDKDF (reference sequence). The CDR3 sequence: CATSGTSGVASNTGELFF. CDR3 coding DNA: TGTGCCACCAGCGGAACCAGTGGGGTAGCGTCGAACACCGGGGAGCTGTTTTTT. The whole variable domain, remainder taken from reference TRBV15 and TRBJ2-2, is DAMVIQNPRYQVTQFGKPVTLSCSQTLNHNVMYWYQQKSSQAPKLLFHYYDKDFNNEADTPDNFQSRRPNTSFCFLDIRSPGLGDTAMYLCATSGTSGVASNTGELFFGEGSRLTVL.

The chain combines TRBV5-1 with TRBJ2-5; 10 bases align to TRBD2. CDR1 is SGHRS, CDR2 YFSETQ, per germline. The CDR3 runs 16 residues. After removal of 0 bases from V and 4 bases from J, the junction contained 6 bases not matched to a gene. The CDR3 DNA follows: TGCGCCAGCAGCTTGGCGCTGGGACTAGCGCGAGAGACCCAGTACTTC. Translating gives CASSLALGLARETQYF.

This clone appeared a few times. Other DNA sequences in this specimen translate into the identical CDR3. The rearrangement joins TRBV19 to TRBJ2-5; 8 bases match TRBD2. The V gene's germline CDR1 is LNHDA and CDR2 SQIVND (reference sequence). There are 13 residues in the CDR3. The V gene end was trimmed by 5 bases and the J gene end by 2 bases; junction bases not matched to a gene: 1. CDR3 sequence reads: CASSPSGQETQYF. In nucleotides, the CDR3 is TGTGCCAGTAGTCCTAGCGGGCAAGAGACCCAGTACTTC.

V usage is TRBV18 and J usage is TRBJ2-1; weak D call: TRBD2 (6 bases). Germline assignment: CDR1 KGHSH and CDR2 LQKENI. The CDR3 extends over 13 amino acids. Trimming removed 4 bases from V and 8 bases from J, with 12 bases in between. CDR3: CASSLGLTDEQFF. The CDR3 DNA reads as TGTGCCAGCTCACTCGGACTAACGGATGAGCAGTTCTTC.

The J gene is TRBJ2-7, the V gene TRBV3-1 (or the pseudogene TRBV3-2), with 12 bases lining up with TRBD2. Unmatched junction bases numbered 2, after V lost 3 bases and J lost 2 bases. CDR1 and CDR2 (germline): LGHDT, YNNKEL (reference sequence). The CDR3 extends over 15 amino acids. The CDR3, as DNA: TGTGCCAGCAGCCAGCGACTAGCGGGAGCCTACGAGCAGTACTTC. As protein: CASSQRLAGAYEQYF.

This rearrangement joins TRBV5-1 to TRBJ1-5; the match to TRBD1 covers 9 bases. CDR3 size: 15 residues. The V and J ends lost 0 bases and 7 bases, in that order; junction bases with no gene match: 5. From germline, CDR1 is SGHRS and CDR2 YFSETQ. CDR3 sequence reads: CASSLGTGVGQPQHF. The DNA of the CDR3 is TGCGCCAGCAGCTTGGGGACAGGGGTCGGCCAGCCCCAGCATTTT.

The chain employs TRBV7-9 and TRBJ2-2; 7 bases line up with TRBD1. This CDR3 has 14 residues. Per germline, CDR1 SEHNR and CDR2 FQNEAQ (reference sequence). V trimming: 7 bases; J trimming: 4 bases; junction bases outside the gene matches: 6. As DNA, the CDR3 is TGTGCCAGCAACCAACAGGGGAGCACCGGGGAGCTGTTTTTT. It specifies CASNQQGSTGELFF.

The rearrangement links TRBV27 to TRBJ2-1; the D gene is possibly TRBD2 (6 bases). CDR1 and CDR2 from the germline V gene are MNHEY and SMNVEV (reference sequence). V gave up 6 bases and J gave up 2 bases, with 11 bases separating them. This CDR3 is built from 14 residues. CDR3 sequence: CASRATGAYNEQFF. CDR3 in DNA: TGTGCCAGCAGGGCGACGGGGGCCTACAATGAGCAGTTCTTC.

This clone has a single count. The chain employs TRBV19 and TRBJ2-1; 7 bases map to TRBD2. Germline V gene sequence: CDR1 LNHDA, CDR2 SQIVND (reference sequence). The J segment lost 6 bases and the V segment lost 4 bases, leaving 3 bases of the junction unmatched. The CDR3 length is 13 residues. The chain's CDR3 is CASSTGLVNEQFF. Written as DNA, the CDR3 is TGTGCCAGTAGTACCGGACTAGTCAATGAGCAGTTCTTC.

This rearrangement joins TRBV7-9 to TRBJ2-7; D unresolved. This CDR3 contains 11 residues. V was pared by 5 bases and J by 6 bases, with 8 bases between. Germline V lookup: CDR1 SEHNR, CDR2 FQNEAQ (reference sequence). The CDR3 region has the DNA TGTGCCAGCAGCCCATGGGCCGAGCAGTACTTC. Protein product: CASSPWAEQYF.